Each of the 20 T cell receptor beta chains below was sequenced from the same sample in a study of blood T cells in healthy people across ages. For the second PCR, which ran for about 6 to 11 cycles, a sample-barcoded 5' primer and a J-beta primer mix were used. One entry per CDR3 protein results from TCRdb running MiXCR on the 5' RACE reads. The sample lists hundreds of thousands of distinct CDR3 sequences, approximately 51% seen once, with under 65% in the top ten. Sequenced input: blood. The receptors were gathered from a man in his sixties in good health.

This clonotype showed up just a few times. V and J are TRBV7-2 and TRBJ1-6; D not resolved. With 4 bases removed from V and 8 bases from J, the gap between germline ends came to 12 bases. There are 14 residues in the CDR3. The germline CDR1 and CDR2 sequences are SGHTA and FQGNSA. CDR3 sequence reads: CASSSAFVYSPLHF. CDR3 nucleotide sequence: TGTGCCAGCAGCTCCGCTTTCGTTTATTCACCCCTCCACTTT.

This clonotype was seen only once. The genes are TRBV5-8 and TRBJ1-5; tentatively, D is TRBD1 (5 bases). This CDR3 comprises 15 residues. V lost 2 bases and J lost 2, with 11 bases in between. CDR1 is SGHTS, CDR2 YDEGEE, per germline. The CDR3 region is CASSFEGRGNQPQHF. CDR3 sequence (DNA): TGTGCCAGCAGCTTCGAGGGCAGGGGCAATCAGCCCCAGCATTTT.

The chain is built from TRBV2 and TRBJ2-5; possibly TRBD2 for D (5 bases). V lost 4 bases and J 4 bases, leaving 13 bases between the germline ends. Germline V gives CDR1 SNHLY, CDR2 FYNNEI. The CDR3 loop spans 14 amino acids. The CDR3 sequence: CASSASGSRETQYF. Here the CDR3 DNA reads TGTGCCAGCAGTGCGAGCGGAAGCAGAGAGACCCAGTACTTC.

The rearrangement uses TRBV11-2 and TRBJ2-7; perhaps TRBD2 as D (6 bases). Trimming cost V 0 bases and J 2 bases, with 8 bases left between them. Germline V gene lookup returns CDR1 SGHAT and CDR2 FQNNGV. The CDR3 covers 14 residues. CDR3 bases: TGTGCCAGCAGCTTAGAGCGGGGCCCCTACGAGCAGTACTTC. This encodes CASSLERGPYEQYF.

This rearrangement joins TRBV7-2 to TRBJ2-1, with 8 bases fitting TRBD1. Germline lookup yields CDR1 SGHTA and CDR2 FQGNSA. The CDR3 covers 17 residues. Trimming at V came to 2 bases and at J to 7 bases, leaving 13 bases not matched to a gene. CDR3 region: CASSLPLRGRVNNEQFF. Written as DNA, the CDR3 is TGTGCCAGCAGCTTACCTCTCAGGGGGCGCGTTAATAATGAGCAGTTCTTC.

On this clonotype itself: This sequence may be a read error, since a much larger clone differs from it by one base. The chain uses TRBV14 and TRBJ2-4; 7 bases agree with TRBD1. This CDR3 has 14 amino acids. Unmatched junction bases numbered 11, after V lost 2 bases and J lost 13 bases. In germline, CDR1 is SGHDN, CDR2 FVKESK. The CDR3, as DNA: TGTGCCAGCAGCCAAACAGGGGCCTCCTACCAGCAGTACTTC. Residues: CASSQTGASYQQYF. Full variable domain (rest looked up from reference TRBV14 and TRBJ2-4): EAGVTQFPSHSVIEKGQTVTLRCDPISGHDNLYWYRRVMGKEIKFLLHFVKESKQDESGMPNNRFLAERTGGTYSTLKVQPAELEDSGVYFCASSQTGASYQQYFGAGTRLSVL.

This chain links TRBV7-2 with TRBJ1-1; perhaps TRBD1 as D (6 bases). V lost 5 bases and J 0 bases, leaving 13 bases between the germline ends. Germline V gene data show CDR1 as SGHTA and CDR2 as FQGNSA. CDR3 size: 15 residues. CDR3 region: CASSALRGVNTEAFF. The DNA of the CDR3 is TGTGCCAGCAGCGCGTTAAGGGGGGTGAACACTGAAGCTTTCTTT.

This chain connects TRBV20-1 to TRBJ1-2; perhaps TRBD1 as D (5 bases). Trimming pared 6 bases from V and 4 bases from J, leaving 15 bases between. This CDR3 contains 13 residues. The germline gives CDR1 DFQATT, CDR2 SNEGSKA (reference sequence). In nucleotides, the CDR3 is TGCAGTGCGCGGGACGTCGGGTCCTATGGCTACACCTTC. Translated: CSARDVGSYGYTF.

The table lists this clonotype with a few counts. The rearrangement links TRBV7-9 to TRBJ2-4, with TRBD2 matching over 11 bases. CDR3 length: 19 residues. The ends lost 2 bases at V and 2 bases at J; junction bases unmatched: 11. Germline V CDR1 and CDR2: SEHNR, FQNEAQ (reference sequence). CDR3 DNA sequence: TGTGCCAGCAGCTTACCTACGACTAGCGGGGCCCGTACCAAAAACATTCAGTACTTC. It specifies CASSLPTTSGARTKNIQYF.

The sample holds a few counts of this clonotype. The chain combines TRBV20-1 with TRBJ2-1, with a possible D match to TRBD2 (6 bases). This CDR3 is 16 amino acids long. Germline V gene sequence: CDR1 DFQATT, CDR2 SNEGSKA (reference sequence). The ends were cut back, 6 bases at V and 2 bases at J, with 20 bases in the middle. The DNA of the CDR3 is TGCAGTGCGGAAAAAAGCGGAGCGGGTCCCTACAATGAGCAGTTCTTC. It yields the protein CSAEKSGAGPYNEQFF.

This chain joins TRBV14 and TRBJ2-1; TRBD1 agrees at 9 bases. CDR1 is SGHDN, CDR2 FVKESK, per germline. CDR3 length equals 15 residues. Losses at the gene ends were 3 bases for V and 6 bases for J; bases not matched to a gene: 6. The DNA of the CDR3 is TGTGCCAGCAGCCAGACAGGGGGTACTAGCAATGAGCAGTTCTTC. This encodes CASSQTGGTSNEQFF.

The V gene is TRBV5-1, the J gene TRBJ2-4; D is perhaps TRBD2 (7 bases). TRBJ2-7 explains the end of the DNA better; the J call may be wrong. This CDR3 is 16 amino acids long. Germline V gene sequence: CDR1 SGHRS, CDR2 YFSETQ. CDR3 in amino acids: CASSLPGGQVPYEQYF. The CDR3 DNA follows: TGCGCCAGCAGCTTGCCCGGGGGGCAGGTCCCCTACGAGCAGTACTTC.

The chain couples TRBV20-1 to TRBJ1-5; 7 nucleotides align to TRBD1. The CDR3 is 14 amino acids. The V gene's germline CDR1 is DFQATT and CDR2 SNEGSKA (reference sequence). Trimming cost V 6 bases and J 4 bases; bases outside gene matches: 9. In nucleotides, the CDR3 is TGCAGTGCCTACGGGCAGGGGGTAAATCAGCCCCAGCATTTT. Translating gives CSAYGQGVNQPQHF.

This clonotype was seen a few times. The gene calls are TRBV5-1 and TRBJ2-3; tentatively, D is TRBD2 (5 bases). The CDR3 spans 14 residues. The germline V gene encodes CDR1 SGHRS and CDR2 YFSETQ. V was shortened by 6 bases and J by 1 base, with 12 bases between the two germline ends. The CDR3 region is CASTSFPGTDTQYF. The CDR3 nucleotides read TGCGCCAGCACTAGCTTTCCAGGCACAGATACGCAGTATTTT.

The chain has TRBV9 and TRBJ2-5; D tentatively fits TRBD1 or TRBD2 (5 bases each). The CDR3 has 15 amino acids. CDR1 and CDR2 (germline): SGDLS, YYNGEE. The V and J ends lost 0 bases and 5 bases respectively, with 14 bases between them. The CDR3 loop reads CASSVAEGRRETQYF. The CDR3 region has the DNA TGTGCCAGCAGCGTAGCTGAGGGGCGCAGGGAGACCCAGTACTTC.

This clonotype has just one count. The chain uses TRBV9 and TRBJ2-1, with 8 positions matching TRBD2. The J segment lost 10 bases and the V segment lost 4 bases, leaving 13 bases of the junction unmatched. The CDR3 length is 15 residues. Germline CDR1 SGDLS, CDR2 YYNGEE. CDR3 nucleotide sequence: TGTGCCAGCAGCCTAGAGGCTAGCCGGGGGGGGGAGCAGTTCTTC. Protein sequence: CASSLEASRGGEQFF.

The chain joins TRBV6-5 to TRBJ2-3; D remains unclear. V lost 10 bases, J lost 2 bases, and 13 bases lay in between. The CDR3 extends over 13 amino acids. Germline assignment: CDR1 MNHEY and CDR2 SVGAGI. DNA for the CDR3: TGTGCCACCGCCCGTAGGATCACAGATACGCAGTATTTT. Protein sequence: CATARRITDTQYF.

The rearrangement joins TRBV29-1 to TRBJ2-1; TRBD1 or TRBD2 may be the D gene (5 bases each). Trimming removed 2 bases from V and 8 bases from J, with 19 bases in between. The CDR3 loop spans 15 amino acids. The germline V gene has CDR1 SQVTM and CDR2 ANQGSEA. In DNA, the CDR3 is TGCAGCGTTGAATTACGGGGCTGGTACCTTCATGAGCAGTTCTTC. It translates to CSVELRGWYLHEQFF.

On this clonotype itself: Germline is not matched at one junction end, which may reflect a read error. CDR3 in amino acids: CASSQEGQNYGYTF. The CDR3 bases are TGCGCCAGCAGCCAAGAAGGGCAGAACTATGGCTACACATTC. This chain links TRBV4-1 with TRBJ1-2; D gene ambiguous. The CDR3 runs to 14 residues. Germline values: CDR1 MGHRA, CDR2 YSYEKL.

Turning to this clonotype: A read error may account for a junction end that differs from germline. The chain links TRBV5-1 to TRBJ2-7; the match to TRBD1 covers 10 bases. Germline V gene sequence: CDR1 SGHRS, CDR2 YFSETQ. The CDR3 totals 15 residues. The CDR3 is CTSSRPGQGRYEQYF. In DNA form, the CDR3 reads TGCACCAGCAGCCGTCCGGGACAGGGGCGCTACGAGCAGTACTTC.